Listed below are T cell receptor beta chains from one sample, sequenced in a study of T cells in Graves' hyperthyroidism and ophthalmopathy. TCRdb reanalysed the multiplex PCR reads using MiXCR and keeps one entry per CDR3 protein. The table lists some 490,000 distinct CDR3 sequences, roughly 16% of them singletons. Sequences were obtained from blood. The receptors here all came from a woman younger than 45 with Graves' ophthalmopathy. Each CDR3 is given with its conserved first and last residue. D genes are given only for firm matches. Clone size is shown for a subset of rows, as once, few, many or a class of expanded clone.

>NA|TRBV6-1|TRBJ1-1|many
CASTTGGEGKGTEAFF
TGTGCCAGCACCACGGGGGGGGAGGGGAAAGGTACTGAAGCTTTCTTT
>TRBD2|TRBV6-2/TRBV6-3|TRBJ2-3|many
CASSYSLAGGPADTQYF
TGTGCCAGCAGTTACTCTCTAGCGGGAGGGCCCGCAGATACGCAGTATTTT
>TRBD2|TRBV20-1|TRBJ2-3|many
CSAYLAGDTQYF
TGCAGTGCCTACCTAGCGGGGGATACGCAGTATTTT
>NA|TRBV14|TRBJ2-7|NA
CASSQVGHKISYEQYF
TGTGCCAGCAGCCAAGTTGGTCACAAAATCTCCTACGAGCAGTACTTC
>NA|TRBV6-2/TRBV6-3|TRBJ2-1|NA
CASSYSGPNNEQFF
TGTGCCAGCAGTTATTCCGGACCAAACAATGAGCAGTTCTTC
>NA|TRBV12-3/TRBV12-4|TRBJ2-7|NA
CASSSWDSYEQYF
TGTGCCAGCAGTTCTTGGGACTCGTACGAGCAGTACTTC
>TRBD1|TRBV6-4|TRBJ2-7|few
CASSEDRGNEQYF
TGTGCCAGCAGTGAGGACAGGGGAAACGAGCAGTACTTC
>TRBD2|TRBV27|TRBJ2-1|many
CASSFPVLSGIGEQFF
TGTGCCAGCAGTTTTCCCGTCCTGAGCGGGATAGGTGAGCAGTTCTTC
>NA|TRBV12-3/TRBV12-4|TRBJ2-5|NA
CASSPLVGSSQETQYF
TGTGCCAGCAGTCCTCTCGTTGGTTCGAGCCAGGAGACCCAGTACTTC
>TRBD1|TRBV12-3/TRBV12-4|TRBJ1-1|many
CASSTYRGLITEAFF
TGTGCCAGCAGTACCTACAGGGGGCTTATCACTGAAGCTTTCTTT
>NA|TRBV11-2|TRBJ2-3|few
CASSLQFPGTDTQYF
TGTGCCAGCAGCTTACAATTCCCAGGCACAGATACGCAGTATTTT
>NA|TRBV5-1|TRBJ2-7|NA
CASSLAAGVTYEQYF
TGCGCCAGCAGCTTGGCGGCAGGGGTAACCTACGAGCAGTACTTC
>NA|TRBV4-3|TRBJ2-1|few
CASSQDRAIKQFF
TGCGCCAGCAGCCAAGATCGGGCGATTAAGCAGTTCTTC
>NA|TRBV11-2|TRBJ1-1|many
CASSFRVEAFF
TGTGCCAGCAGCTTTCGGGTCGAAGCTTTCTTT
>NA|TRBV5-1|TRBJ2-7|few
CASSLTGHTSYEQYF
TGCGCCAGCAGCTTGACAGGGCACACTTCCTACGAGCAGTACTTC
>NA|TRBV4-3|TRBJ1-1|few
CASSQGGFGTEAFF
TGCGCCAGCAGCCAAGGAGGTTTCGGAACTGAAGCTTTCTTT
>NA|TRBV20-1|TRBJ1-2|many
CSARETALYGYTF
TGCAGTGCTAGAGAGACAGCCCTCTATGGCTACACCTTC
>NA|TRBV28|TRBJ2-5|NA
CASSLRARETQYF
TGTGCCAGCAGTTTACGGGCTCGGGAGACCCAGTACTTC
>NA|TRBV9|TRBJ2-7|many
CASSPRQAAYEQYF
TGTGCCAGCAGCCCGAGACAGGCCGCCTACGAGCAGTACTTC
>TRBD2|TRBV6-2/TRBV6-3|TRBJ2-7|many
CASSKSGRQNYEQYF
TGTGCCAGCAGCAAGAGCGGGAGGCAAAACTACGAGCAGTACTTC
>NA|TRBV7-2|TRBJ2-3|many
CASSGGRDTQYF
TGTGCCAGCAGCGGGGGTCGGGATACGCAGTATTTT
>NA|TRBV11-2|TRBJ2-7|many
CASAPGTASYEQYF
TGTGCCAGCGCTCCCGGGACGGCCTCCTACGAGCAGTACTTC
>NA|TRBV3-1|TRBJ2-2|few
CASSQVAADTGELFF
TGTGCCAGCAGCCAAGTAGCGGCCGATACCGGGGAGCTGTTTTTT
>NA|TRBV7-8|TRBJ2-7|many
CASSLEQKSYEQYF
TGTGCCAGCAGCTTAGAGCAGAAATCCTACGAGCAGTACTTC
>NA|TRBV28|TRBJ1-4|many
CASSKQINEKLFF
TGTGCCAGCAGTAAACAGATTAATGAAAAACTGTTTTTT
>TRBD1|TRBV4-1|TRBJ2-3|NA
CASSYPLGQNTDTQYF
TGCGCCAGCAGCTACCCATTGGGACAGAACACAGATACGCAGTATTTT
>NA|TRBV24-1|TRBJ1-5|many
CATSDPGGQPQHF
TGTGCCACCAGTGATCCCGGTGGGCAGCCCCAGCATTTT
>TRBD1|TRBV19|TRBJ1-5|NA
CASSMDRGKEPQHF
TGTGCCAGTAGTATGGACAGGGGGAAGGAGCCCCAGCATTTT
>NA|TRBV12-3/TRBV12-4|TRBJ2-2|many
CASSLLSRTGELFF
TGTGCCAGCAGTTTATTGTCCCGCACCGGGGAGCTGTTTTTT
>TRBD2|TRBV20-1|TRBJ2-5|few
CSAPTSSGSGETQYF
TGCAGTGCTCCTACTTCTAGCGGGAGTGGGGAGACCCAGTACTTC
>NA|TRBV3-1|TRBJ2-1|many
CATLRGTKQFF
TGTGCCACCCTAAGGGGTACGAAGCAGTTCTTC
>NA|TRBV9|TRBJ2-5|NA
CASSALGAQETQYF
TGTGCCAGCAGCGCGTTGGGGGCCCAAGAGACCCAGTACTTC
>NA|TRBV28|TRBJ1-3|NA
CASSLQLINTIYF
TGTGCCAGCAGTTTACAGTTGATAAACACCATATATTTT
>NA|TRBV7-9|TRBJ2-6|NA
CASSLARSSGANVLTF
TGTGCCAGCAGCTTAGCGCGGAGCTCTGGGGCCAACGTCCTGACTTTC